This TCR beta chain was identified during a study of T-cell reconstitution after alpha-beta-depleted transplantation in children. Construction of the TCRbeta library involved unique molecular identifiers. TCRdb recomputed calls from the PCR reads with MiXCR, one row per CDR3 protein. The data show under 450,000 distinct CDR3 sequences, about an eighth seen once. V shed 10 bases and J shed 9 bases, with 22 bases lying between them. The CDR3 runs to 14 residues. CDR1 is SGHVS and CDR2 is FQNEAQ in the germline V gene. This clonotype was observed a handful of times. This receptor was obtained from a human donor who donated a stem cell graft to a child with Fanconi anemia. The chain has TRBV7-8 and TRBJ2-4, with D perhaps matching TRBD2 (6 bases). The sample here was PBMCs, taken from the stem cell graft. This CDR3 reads CATKQNPGGSIQYF. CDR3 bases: TGTGCCACCAAACAGAACCCAGGAGGGAGCATTCAGTACTTC.